This TCR beta chain came from a study of OX40 agonist ivuxolimab in advanced cancers. In the study overall: While on treatment, patients had intravenous ivuxolimab at 0.01 to 10 mg/kg every 2 weeks. Dose-escalation patients' cancers were hepatocellular carcinoma, melanoma, renal cell or head and neck cancer.

Systemic immunosuppression or autoimmune disease history was grounds to exclude patients. The CDR3 extends over 15 amino acids. Trimming pared 0 bases from V and 4 bases from J, leaving 10 bases between. CDR1 is MNHNY, CDR2 SVGAGI, per germline (reference sequence). Here immunoSEQ multiplex PCR was the method, and the copy in TCRdb shows in-frame clones only, minus some. The sample includes tens of thousands of clones, over 75% of them seen just once. This chain connects TRBV6-6 to TRBJ2-1; D gene ambiguous. The sequence was obtained from an adult with an advanced solid tumor such as melanoma, head and neck, liver or kidney cancer. The specimen comprised CD4+ or CD8+ T cells sorted from blood, sampled in a trial of the OX40 agonist ivuxolimab. In DNA, the CDR3 is TGTGCCAGCAGTTACTCGTTAAACGAGTACAATGAGCAGTTCTTC. This codes for CASSYSLNEYNEQFF.